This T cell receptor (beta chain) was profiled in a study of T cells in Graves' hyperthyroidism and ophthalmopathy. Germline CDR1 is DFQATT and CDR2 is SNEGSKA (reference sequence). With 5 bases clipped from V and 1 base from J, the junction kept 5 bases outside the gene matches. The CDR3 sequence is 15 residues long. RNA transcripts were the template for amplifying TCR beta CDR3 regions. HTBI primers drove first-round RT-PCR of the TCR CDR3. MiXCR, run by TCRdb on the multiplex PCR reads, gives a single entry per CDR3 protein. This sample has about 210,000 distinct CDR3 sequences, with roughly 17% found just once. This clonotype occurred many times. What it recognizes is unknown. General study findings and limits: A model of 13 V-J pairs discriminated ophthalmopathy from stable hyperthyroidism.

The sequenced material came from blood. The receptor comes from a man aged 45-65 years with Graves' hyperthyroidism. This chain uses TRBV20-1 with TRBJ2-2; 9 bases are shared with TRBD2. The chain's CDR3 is CSARDSGRNTGELFF. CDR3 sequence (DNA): TGCAGTGCTCGCGATAGCGGGAGGAACACCGGGGAGCTGTTTTTT.